This TCR beta chain was documented in a study of cytomegalovirus exposure and HLA in healthy donors. TCRdb's table, derived via immunoSEQ multiplex PCR, lists solely in-frame clones and lacks some. The sample lists approximately 71,000 clones; 85% to 95% were seen once. The germline V and J ends were trimmed by 4 bases and 7 bases, with 14 bases remaining between them. The CDR3 has 13 residues. Germline CDR1 SNHLY, CDR2 FYNNEI. Study conclusions and caveats: The study found most TCR sequences rare, yet found some public TCRs in many donors. Subsequent analysis found a tendency for first-cohort TCR clusters to co-occur within the 90 to 150 validation repertoires. Investigators reported 164 TCR beta chains as tied to cytomegalovirus.

About this clone itself: Its cognate antigen is unknown.

The donors were part of the validation cohort of roughly 130 subjects. That cohort was separate from the first cohort, which comprised about 670 subjects. The chain uses TRBV2 and TRBJ2-7; D gene ambiguous. The source material was PBMCs. This clonotype originated in a woman younger than 35 in good health and CMV-seronegative. DNA of the CDR3: TGTGCCAGCAGTGCGGTCGCTCGGAGAGAGCAGTACTTC. Protein sequence: CASSAVARREQYF.